This TCR beta chain was identified in a study of blood T cell repertoires in COVID-19. There are 15 residues in the CDR3. Trimming cost V 3 bases and J 6 bases, with 18 bases left between them. Germline CDR1 reads LNHDA; CDR2 reads SQIVND (reference sequence). Sequencing used immunoSEQ multiplex PCR; TCRdb keeps in-frame clones, though not all of them. The profile shows 80,000 to 100,000 clones, more than 75% of them singletons. The sample consisted of peripheral blood. The chain carries TRBV19 and TRBJ2-7; no clear D gene. This receptor was identified in a human donor in a cohort sampled during active COVID-19. CDR3 DNA sequence: TGTGCCAGTAGTATCTCCGCCCGAACGCTAAGCGAGCAGTACTTC. Protein product: CASSISARTLSEQYF. The full variable domain, completed using reference TRBV19 and TRBJ2-7, is DGGITQSPKYLFRKEGQNVTLSCEQNLNHDAMYWYRQDPGQGLRLIYYSQIVNDFQKGDIAEGYSVSREKKESFPLTVTSAQKNPTAFYLCASSISARTLSEQYFGPGTRLTVT.